This T cell receptor beta chain appears in the sequencing data of a study of identical twins. Trimming took 3 bases from V and 0 from J, leaving 12 bases between them. Germline V gene lookup returns CDR1 SGHDN and CDR2 FVKESK. This CDR3 has 16 amino acids. TCRdb called the 5' RACE reads again in MiXCR, with one record for every CDR3 protein. The sample consists of 1,800,000 or so distinct CDR3 sequences, around 33% of them appearing once. The source of this sequence is a newborn girl in good health. Sequencing was carried out using cord blood. The rearrangement links TRBV14 to TRBJ2-1, with a weak D call TRBD2 (5 bases). The CDR3 bases are TGTGCCAGCAGCCACCTAGCCGCTAGCTCCTACAATGAGCAGTTCTTC. Its translation: CASSHLAASSYNEQFF.